Described below is a single T cell receptor (beta chain) sequence and its context. The sample carries other DNA sequences with the same CDR3. Original processing methods: Nucleated cell number was recorded as an estimate derived from reference gene primer amplification. The repertoire was sequenced with immunoSEQ multiplex PCR; TCRdb's copy has only in-frame clones and lacks some. The V and J calls and clone size are taken from that table; D and trimming were inferred from the DNA. The data contain roughly 250,000 clones, approximately 80% of them singletons. This CDR3 has 15 residues. The J segment lost 6 bases and the V segment lost 2 bases, leaving 6 bases of the junction unmatched. Germline CDR1 reads LNHDA; CDR2 reads SQIVND (reference sequence). This sample is drawn from a study of blood T cell repertoires in COVID-19. Study at large: Collection of acute and convalescent COVID-19 samples took place in the United States, Italy and Spain. T cells, B-cell-depleted T cells, or PBMCs supplied cDNA or gDNA.

The chain has TRBV19 and TRBJ1-2, with TRBD1 matching 10 bases. What was sequenced was peripheral blood. The source is a woman in her forties or fifties with acute or convalescent COVID-19. CDR3 DNA: TGTGCCAGTAGTATAAGCCCCGGGACAGGGGATGGCTACACCTTC. As protein: CASSISPGTGDGYTF.